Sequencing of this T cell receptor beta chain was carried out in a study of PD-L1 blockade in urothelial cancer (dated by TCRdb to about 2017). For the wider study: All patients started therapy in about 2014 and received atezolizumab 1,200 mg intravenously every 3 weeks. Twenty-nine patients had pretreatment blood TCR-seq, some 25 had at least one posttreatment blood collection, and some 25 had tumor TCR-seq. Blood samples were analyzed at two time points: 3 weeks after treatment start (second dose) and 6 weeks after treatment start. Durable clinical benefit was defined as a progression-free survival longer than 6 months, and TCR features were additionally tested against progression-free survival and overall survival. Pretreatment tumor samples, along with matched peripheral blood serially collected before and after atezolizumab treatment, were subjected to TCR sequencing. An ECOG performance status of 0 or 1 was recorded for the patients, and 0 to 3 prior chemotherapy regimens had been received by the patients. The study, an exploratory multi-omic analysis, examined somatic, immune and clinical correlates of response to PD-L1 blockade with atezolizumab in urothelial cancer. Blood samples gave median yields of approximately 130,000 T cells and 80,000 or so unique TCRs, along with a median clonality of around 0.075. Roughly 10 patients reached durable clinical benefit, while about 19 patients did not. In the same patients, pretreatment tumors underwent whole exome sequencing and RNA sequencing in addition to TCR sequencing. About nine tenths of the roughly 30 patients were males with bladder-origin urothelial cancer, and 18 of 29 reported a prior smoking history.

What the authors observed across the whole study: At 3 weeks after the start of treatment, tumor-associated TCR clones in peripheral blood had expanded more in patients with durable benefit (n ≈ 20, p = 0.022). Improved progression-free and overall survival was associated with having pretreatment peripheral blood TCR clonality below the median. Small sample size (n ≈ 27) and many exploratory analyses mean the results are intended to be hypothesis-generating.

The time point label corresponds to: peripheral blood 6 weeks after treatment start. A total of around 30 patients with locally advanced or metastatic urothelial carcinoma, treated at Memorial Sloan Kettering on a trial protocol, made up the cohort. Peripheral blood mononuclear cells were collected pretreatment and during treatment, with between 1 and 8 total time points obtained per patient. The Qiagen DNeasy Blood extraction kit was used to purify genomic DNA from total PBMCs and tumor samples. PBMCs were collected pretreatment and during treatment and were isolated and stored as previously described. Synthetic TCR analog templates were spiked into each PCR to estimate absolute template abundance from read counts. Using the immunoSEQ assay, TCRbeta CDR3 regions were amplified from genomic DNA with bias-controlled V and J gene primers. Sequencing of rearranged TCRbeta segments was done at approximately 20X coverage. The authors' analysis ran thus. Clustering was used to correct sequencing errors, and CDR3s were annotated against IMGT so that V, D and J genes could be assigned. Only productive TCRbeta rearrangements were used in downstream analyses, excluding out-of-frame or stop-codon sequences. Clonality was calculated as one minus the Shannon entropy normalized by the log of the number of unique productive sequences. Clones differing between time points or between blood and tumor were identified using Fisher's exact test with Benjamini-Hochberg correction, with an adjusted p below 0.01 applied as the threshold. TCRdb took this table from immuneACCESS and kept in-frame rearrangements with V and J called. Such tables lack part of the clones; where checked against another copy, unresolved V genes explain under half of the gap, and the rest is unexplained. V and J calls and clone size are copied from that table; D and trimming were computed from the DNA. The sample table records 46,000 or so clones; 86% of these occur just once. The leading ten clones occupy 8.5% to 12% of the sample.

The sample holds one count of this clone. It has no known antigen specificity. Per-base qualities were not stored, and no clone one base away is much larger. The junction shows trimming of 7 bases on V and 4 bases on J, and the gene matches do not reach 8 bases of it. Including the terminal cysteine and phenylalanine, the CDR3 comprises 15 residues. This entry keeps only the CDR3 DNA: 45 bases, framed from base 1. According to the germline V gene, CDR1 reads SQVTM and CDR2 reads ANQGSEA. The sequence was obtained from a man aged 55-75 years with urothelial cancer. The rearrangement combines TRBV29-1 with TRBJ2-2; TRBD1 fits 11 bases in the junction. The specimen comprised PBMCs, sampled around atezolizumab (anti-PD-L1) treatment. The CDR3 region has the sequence CSAEWTGGGTGELFF. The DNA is TGCAGCGCCGAGTGGACAGGGGGCGGCACCGGGGAGCTGTTTTTT.